This paragraph covers one TCR beta chain sequence. The record originates from a study of blood T cells in healthy people across ages. A second PCR, run for roughly 7 to 12 cycles, used a sample-barcoded 5' primer plus a J-beta primer mix. A 12-random-nucleotide template-switch adaptor tagged each cDNA molecule. One entry per CDR3 protein, called by TCRdb with MiXCR from the 5' RACE reads. The table records about 2 million distinct CDR3 sequences, around half of them present only once. This CDR3 has 15 residues. Germline lookup yields CDR1 SGHTA and CDR2 FQGNSA. Trimming took 4 bases from V and 5 from J, leaving 12 bases between them. Drawn from each donor were ten milliliters of peripheral blood.

Sequencing input: blood. V is TRBV7-2 and J is TRBJ1-6; D perhaps matches TRBD1 (5 bases). The receptor was isolated from a woman aged 40-49 years in good health. CDR3 sequence (DNA): TGTGCCAGCAGCTCCCTTTCAGGGAATAATTCACCCCTCCACTTT. Residues: CASSSLSGNNSPLHF.